The 5 T cell receptor beta chains below come from one sample, sequenced in a study of blood T cell repertoires in COVID-19. Produced via immunoSEQ multiplex PCR; TCRdb's table is partial and in-frame only. The table shows 200,000 to 250,000 clones, with about four fifths occurring only once. The sequenced sample consisted of peripheral blood. The receptor source for this set is a woman aged 60-70 years with acute or convalescent COVID-19.

In its sample, this clone was seen once. The chain employs TRBV6-5 and TRBJ2-7; 7 nucleotides match TRBD2. Germline V CDR1 and CDR2: MNHEY, SVGAGI. V gave up 6 bases and J gave up 3 bases; unmatched junction bases: 5. The CDR3 spans 13 residues. The CDR3 DNA is TGTGCCAGCAGAAAGCGGGGCAACTACGAGCAGTACTTC. Encoded protein: CASRKRGNYEQYF.

This clone was seen a single time. V gene TRBV6-5 combines with J gene TRBJ2-5; possibly TRBD1 for D (5 bases). The germline V gene has CDR1 MNHEY and CDR2 SVGAGI. CDR3 length equals 13 residues. The V end lost 4 bases, the J end lost 4 bases, and 10 bases lay between the germline ends. CDR3 bases: TGTGCCAGCAGTTGGGGCCCCGGAGAGACCCAGTACTTC. Amino acid sequence: CASSWGPGETQYF.

This chain links TRBV18 with TRBJ2-2; D is possibly TRBD2 (6 bases). The length of the CDR3 is 15 residues. Deletions cut 2 bases from V and 5 bases from J, with 12 bases between. Germline loops: CDR1 KGHSH, CDR2 LQKENI. This CDR3 is CASSPTLGRTGELFF. The CDR3 nucleotides read TGTGCCAGCTCACCAACCTTGGGGAGGACCGGGGAGCTGTTTTTT. The full variable domain, rest sourced from reference TRBV18 and TRBJ2-2, is NAGVMQNPRHLVRRRGQEARLRCSPMKGHSHVYWYRQLPEEGLKFMVYLQKENIIDESGMPKERFSAEFPKEGPSILRIQQVVRGDSAAYFCASSPTLGRTGELFFGEGSRLTVL.

This sequence joins TRBV6-5 and TRBJ2-1; D gene unclear. Germline assignment: CDR1 MNHEY and CDR2 SVGAGI. The CDR3 totals 11 residues. Between the trimmed V and J ends, which lost 5 bases and 10 bases, there was a span of 9 bases. In DNA, the CDR3 is TGTGCCAGCAGTCCGATCCAGGAGCAGTTCTTC. Its translation: CASSPIQEQFF.

This chain connects TRBV6-6 to TRBJ2-5; 10 bases align to TRBD2. This CDR3 comprises 14 residues. The germline V gene has CDR1 MNHNY and CDR2 SVGAGI (reference sequence). The trim removed 5 bases at V and 5 bases at J, leaving 5 bases unmatched. In DNA, the CDR3 is TGTGCCAGCAGTATCCCTAGCGGGGGTGAGACCCAGTACTTC. Protein: CASSIPSGGETQYF.